This T cell receptor (beta chain) was recovered during a study of a mutant IDH1 vaccine in newly diagnosed glioma. Study overall: Patients' prior therapy spanned radiotherapy, temozolomide, or both; most underwent both. The study, taken as a whole, reports: Patients showed vaccine-induced immune responses at a rate of 93.3%.

The CDR3 contains 14 residues. V shed 0 bases and J shed 6 bases, with 10 bases lying between them. CDR1 is SEHNR, CDR2 FQNEAQ, per germline (reference sequence). Notes on this clone: What it binds is not known.

The time point: baseline, week 1 (first vaccination visit). Treatment of the sample: pre-vaccination baseline after standard-of-care therapy. The table came from immunoSEQ multiplex PCR; TCRdb's copy has only in-frame clones and leaves some out. The sample carries approximately 15,000 clones, roughly 95% recorded once. The clonotype comes from a woman between 18 and 30 years old with glioma. Some clones in this sample may be carry-over from other donors' samples. The V and J genes are TRBV7-9 and TRBJ2-3; D is unresolved. Sequenced material: peripheral blood mononuclear cells (PBMCs), taken from a glioma patient treated with radiotherapy, temozolomide or both. CDR3 sequence reads: CASSLAPRIDTQYF. CDR3 bases: TGTGCCAGCAGCTTAGCCCCCCGCATTGATACGCAGTATTTT.